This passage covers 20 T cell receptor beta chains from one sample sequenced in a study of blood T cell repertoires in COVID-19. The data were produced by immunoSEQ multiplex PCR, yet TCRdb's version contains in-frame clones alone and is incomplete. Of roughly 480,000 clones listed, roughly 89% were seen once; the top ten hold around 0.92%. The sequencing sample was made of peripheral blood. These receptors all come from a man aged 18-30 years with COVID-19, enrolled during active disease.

In nucleotides, the CDR3 is TGTGCCAGCAGTTACTCCCAGGGAGGGGGTAGGCACGAGCAGTACTTC. Translating gives CASSYSQGGGRHEQYF. The chain links TRBV6-5 to TRBJ2-7, with D perhaps TRBD2 (7 bases). The V gene lost 0 bases and the J gene lost 5 bases, with 17 bases spanning the gap. Germline CDR1 and CDR2: MNHEY and SVGAGI. The CDR3 is made up of 16 amino acids.

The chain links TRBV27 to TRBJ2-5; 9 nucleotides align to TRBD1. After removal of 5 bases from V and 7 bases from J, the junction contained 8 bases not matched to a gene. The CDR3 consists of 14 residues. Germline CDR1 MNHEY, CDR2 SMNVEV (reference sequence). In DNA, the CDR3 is TGTGCCAGCAGTCTGACGGACAGGGGAGGGACCCAGTACTTC. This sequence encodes CASSLTDRGGTQYF.

The CDR3 reads CAIRQGNTEAFF. As DNA, the CDR3 is TGTGCCATCCGACAGGGGAACACTGAAGCTTTCTTT. This chain joins TRBV10-3 and TRBJ1-1; TRBD1 matches at 7 bases. In germline, CDR1 is ENHRY, CDR2 SYGVKD. The junction had 1 base not matched to a gene; V was cut back by 8 bases and J by 1 base. This CDR3 is 12 amino acids long.

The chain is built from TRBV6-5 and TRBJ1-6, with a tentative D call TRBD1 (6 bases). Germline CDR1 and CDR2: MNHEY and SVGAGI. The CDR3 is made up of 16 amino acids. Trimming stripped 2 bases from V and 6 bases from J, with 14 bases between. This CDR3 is CASSYSWTASNSPLHF. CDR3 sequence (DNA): TGTGCCAGCAGTTACAGTTGGACAGCTTCTAATTCACCCCTCCACTTT.

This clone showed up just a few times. The CDR3 protein is CASSEVEGGTEAFF. CDR3 nucleotide sequence: TGTGCCAGCAGTGAAGTTGAGGGCGGCACTGAAGCTTTCTTT. The chain carries TRBV2 and TRBJ1-1; D is unclear. This CDR3 region has 14 residues. The germline V gene encodes CDR1 SNHLY and CDR2 FYNNEI. V was pared by 1 base and J by 4 bases, with 10 bases between.

CDR3 residues: CASTLVVAGLAGRDTQYF. Here the CDR3 DNA reads TGTGCCAGCACTCTAGTCGTAGCGGGACTAGCGGGAAGAGATACGCAGTATTTT. The J gene is TRBJ2-3, the V gene TRBV27; 13 bases match TRBD2. CDR3 size: 18 residues. The ends lost 7 bases at V and 5 bases at J; junction bases unmatched: 15. CDR1 and CDR2 (germline): MNHEY, SMNVEV (reference sequence).

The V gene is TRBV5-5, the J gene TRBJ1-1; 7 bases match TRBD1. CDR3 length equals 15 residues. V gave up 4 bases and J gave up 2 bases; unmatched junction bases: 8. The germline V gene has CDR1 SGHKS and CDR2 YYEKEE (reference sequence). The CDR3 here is CASSRSTGRNTEAFF. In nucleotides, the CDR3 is TGTGCCAGCAGCCGCTCGACAGGGAGAAACACTGAAGCTTTCTTT.

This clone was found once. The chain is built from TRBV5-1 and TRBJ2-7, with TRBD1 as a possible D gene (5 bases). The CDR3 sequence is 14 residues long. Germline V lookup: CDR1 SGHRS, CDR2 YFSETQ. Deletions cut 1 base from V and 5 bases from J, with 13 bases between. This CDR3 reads CASSLIPGKDEQYF. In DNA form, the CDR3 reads TGCGCCAGCAGCTTGATTCCAGGGAAGGACGAGCAGTACTTC. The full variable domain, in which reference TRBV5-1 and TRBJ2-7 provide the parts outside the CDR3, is KAGVTQTPRYLIKTRGQQVTLSCSPISGHRSVSWYQQTPGQGLQFLFEYFSETQRNKGNFPGRFSGRQFSNSRSEMNVSTLELGDSALYLCASSLIPGKDEQYFGPGTRLTVT.

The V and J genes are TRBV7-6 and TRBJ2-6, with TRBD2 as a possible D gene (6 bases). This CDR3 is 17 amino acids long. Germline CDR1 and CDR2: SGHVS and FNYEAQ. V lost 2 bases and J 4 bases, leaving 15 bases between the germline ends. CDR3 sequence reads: CASSLLVGGPGANVLTF. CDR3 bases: TGTGCCAGCAGCTTACTTGTGGGAGGCCCCGGGGCCAACGTCCTGACTTTC.

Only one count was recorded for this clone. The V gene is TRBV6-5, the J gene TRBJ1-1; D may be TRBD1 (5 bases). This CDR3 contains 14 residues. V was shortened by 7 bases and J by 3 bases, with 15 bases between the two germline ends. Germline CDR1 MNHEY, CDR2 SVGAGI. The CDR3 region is CASKGAGSDTEAFF. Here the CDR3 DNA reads TGTGCCAGCAAAGGGGCAGGTTCCGACACTGAAGCTTTCTTT.

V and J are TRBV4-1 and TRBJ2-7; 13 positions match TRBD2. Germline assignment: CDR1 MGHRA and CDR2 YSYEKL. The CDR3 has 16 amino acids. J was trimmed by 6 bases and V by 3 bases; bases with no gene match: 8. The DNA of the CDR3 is TGCGCCAGCAGCCACGGACTAGCGGGAGACGATGGCGAGCAGTACTTC. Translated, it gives CASSHGLAGDDGEQYF.

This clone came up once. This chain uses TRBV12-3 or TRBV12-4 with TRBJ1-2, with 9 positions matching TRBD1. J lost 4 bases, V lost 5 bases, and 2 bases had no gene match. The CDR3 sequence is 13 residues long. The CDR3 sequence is CASSMDRGYGYTF. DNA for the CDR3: TGTGCCAGCAGTATGGACAGGGGCTATGGCTACACCTTC.

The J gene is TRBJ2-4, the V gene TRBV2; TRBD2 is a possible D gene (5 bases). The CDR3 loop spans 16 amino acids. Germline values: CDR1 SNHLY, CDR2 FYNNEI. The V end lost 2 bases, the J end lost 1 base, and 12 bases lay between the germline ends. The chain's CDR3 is CASSEMEVGAKNIQYF. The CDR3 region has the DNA TGTGCCAGCAGTGAAATGGAGGTCGGGGCCAAAAACATTCAGTACTTC.

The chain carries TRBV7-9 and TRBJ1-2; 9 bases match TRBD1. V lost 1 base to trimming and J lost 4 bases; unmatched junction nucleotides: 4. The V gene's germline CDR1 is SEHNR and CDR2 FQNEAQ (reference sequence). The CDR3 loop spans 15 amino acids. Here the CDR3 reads CASSLGDRVGYGYTF. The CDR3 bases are TGTGCCAGCAGCTTAGGGGACAGGGTTGGCTATGGCTACACCTTC.

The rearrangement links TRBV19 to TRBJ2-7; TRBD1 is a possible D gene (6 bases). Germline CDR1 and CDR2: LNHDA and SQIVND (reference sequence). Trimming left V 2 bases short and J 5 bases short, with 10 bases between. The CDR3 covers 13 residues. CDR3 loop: CASSIKQGHEQYF. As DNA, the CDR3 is TGTGCCAGTAGTATAAAACAGGGCCACGAGCAGTACTTC.

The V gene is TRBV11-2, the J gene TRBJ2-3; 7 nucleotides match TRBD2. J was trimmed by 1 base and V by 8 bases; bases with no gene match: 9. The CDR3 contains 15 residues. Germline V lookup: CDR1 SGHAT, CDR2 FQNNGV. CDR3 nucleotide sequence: TGTGCCAGCTCCTGGGGGGGAGCGGGCACAGATACGCAGTATTTT. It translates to CASSWGGAGTDTQYF.

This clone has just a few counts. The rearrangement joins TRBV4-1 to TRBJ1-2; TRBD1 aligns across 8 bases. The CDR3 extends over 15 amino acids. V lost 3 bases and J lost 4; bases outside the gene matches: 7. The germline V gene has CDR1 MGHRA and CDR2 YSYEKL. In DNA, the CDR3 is TGCGCCAGCAGCCAGGACAGGGTTGGTAGCTATGGCTACACCTTC. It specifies CASSQDRVGSYGYTF.

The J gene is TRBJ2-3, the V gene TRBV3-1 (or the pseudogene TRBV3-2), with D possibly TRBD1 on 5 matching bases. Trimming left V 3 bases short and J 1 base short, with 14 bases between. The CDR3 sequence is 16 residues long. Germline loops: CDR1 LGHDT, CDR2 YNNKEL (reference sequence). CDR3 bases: TGTGCCAGCAGCCAGGGGCCGGATTCGGGCACAGATACGCAGTATTTT. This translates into CASSQGPDSGTDTQYF.

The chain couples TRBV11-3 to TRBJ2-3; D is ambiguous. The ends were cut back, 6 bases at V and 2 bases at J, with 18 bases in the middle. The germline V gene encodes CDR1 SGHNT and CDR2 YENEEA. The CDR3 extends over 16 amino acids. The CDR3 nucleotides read TGTGCCAGCAGACGCGCGCCGTACCGAAACACAGATACGCAGTATTTT. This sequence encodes CASRRAPYRNTDTQYF.

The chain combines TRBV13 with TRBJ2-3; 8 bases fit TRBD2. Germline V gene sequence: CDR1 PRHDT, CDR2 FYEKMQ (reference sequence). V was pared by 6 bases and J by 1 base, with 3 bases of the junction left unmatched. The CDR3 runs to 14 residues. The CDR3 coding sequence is TGTGCCAGCAGAAGCGGGGGAGGCACAGATACGCAGTATTTT. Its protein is CASRSGGGTDTQYF. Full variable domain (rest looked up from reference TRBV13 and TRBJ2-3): AAGVIQSPRHLIKEKRETATLKCYPIPRHDTVYWYQQGPGQDPQFLISFYEKMQSDKGSIPDRFSAQQFSDYHSELNMSSLELGDSALYFCASRSGGGTDTQYFGPGTRLTVL.